The 9 T cell receptor beta chains given below trace back to one sample, sequenced in a study of cytomegalovirus exposure and HLA in healthy donors. The PCR had 60 Vbeta and 13 Jbeta primers. Profiled with immunoSEQ multiplex PCR; TCRdb holds only in-frame clones, not every one. The sample comprises 90,000 to 110,000 clones, 75% of which are singletons, and around 1.3% rests with the top ten. Sequenced input: PBMCs. All receptors derive from a man aged 40-49 years in good health and CMV-seronegative.

The chain uses TRBV6-5 and TRBJ1-5; 7 nucleotides align to TRBD1. The V and J ends lost 7 bases and 6 bases, in that order; junction bases with no gene match: 6. The CDR3 covers 13 residues. CDR1 is MNHEY, CDR2 SVGAGI, per germline. CDR3 DNA sequence: TGTGCCAGCAAAGGGGGCACCAGTCAGCCCCAGCATTTT. The encoded protein is CASKGGTSQPQHF.

This clone was picked up one time. The chain links TRBV13 to TRBJ1-6; no clear D gene. With 4 bases removed from V and 2 bases from J, the gap between germline ends came to 6 bases. The CDR3 has 14 amino acids. CDR1 is PRHDT and CDR2 is FYEKMQ in the germline V gene (reference sequence). CDR3 sequence (DNA): TGTGCCAGCAGCTCGGGAGCCTATAATTCACCCCTCCACTTT. This translates into CASSSGAYNSPLHF.

The genes are TRBV14 and TRBJ2-1; maybe TRBD2 (6 bases). Looked up from germline, CDR1 is SGHDN and CDR2 is FVKESK. The CDR3 contains 15 residues. The germline V and J ends were trimmed by 5 bases and 0 bases, with 11 bases remaining between them. The CDR3: CASSALANSYNEQFF. DNA for the CDR3: TGTGCCAGCAGCGCACTAGCAAACTCCTACAATGAGCAGTTCTTC.

The table lists this clone with a few counts. The rearrangement uses TRBV19 and TRBJ2-3, with 10 bases fitting TRBD2. J lost 1 base, V lost 2 bases, and 6 bases had no gene match. Germline V lookup: CDR1 LNHDA, CDR2 SQIVND (reference sequence). The CDR3 runs to 17 residues. Here the CDR3 DNA reads TGTGCCAGTAGTATATTGGGACTAGCGAGGGGCACAGATACGCAGTATTTT. This encodes CASSILGLARGTDTQYF.

The chain employs TRBV19 and TRBJ1-6; TRBD1 matches 7 bases. The CDR3 extends over 15 amino acids. V was clipped by 5 bases and J by 5 bases; unmatched bases: 6. Germline V gives CDR1 LNHDA, CDR2 SQIVND (reference sequence). The CDR3 nucleotides read TGTGCCAGTAGTCTTGGGACAGTTAATAATTCACCCCTCCACTTT. Translation: CASSLGTVNNSPLHF.

The chain is built from TRBV5-6 and TRBJ1-3, with TRBD1 matching over 9 bases. V trimming: 5 bases; J trimming: 4 bases; junction bases outside the gene matches: 10. The CDR3 extends over 16 amino acids. CDR1 is SGHDT and CDR2 is YYEEEE in the germline V gene. The CDR3 bases are TGTGCCAGCAGATCTACAGGGGGCGCGGGAGGAAACACCATATATTTT. Translated: CASRSTGGAGGNTIYF.

The gene calls are TRBV11-2 and TRBJ2-7; TRBD2 aligns across 8 bases. The J segment lost 2 bases and the V segment lost 1 base, leaving 7 bases of the junction unmatched. Per the germline V gene, CDR1 is SGHAT and CDR2 is FQNNGV. This CDR3 region has 16 residues. The CDR3 loop reads CASSLGGSGEAYEQYF. In DNA form, the CDR3 reads TGTGCCAGCAGCTTAGGGGGTAGCGGGGAGGCCTACGAGCAGTACTTC.

V is TRBV7-6 and J is TRBJ2-1; 11 bases map to TRBD2. The CDR3 covers 17 residues. V dropped 2 bases and J dropped 4; count of bases not matched to a gene: 7. Germline V gene data show CDR1 as SGHVS and CDR2 as FNYEAQ. The CDR3 is CASSLTSGSSSYNEQFF. The CDR3 region has the DNA TGTGCCAGCAGCTTAACTAGCGGGAGTTCATCTTACAATGAGCAGTTCTTC.

V usage is TRBV7-6 and J usage is TRBJ2-7, with D tentatively TRBD1 (6 bases). CDR3 size: 15 residues. Germline lookup yields CDR1 SGHVS and CDR2 FNYEAQ. Trimming stripped 5 bases from V and 3 bases from J, with 17 bases between. In nucleotides, the CDR3 is TGTGCCAGCAGCGGGGGCCGGGACGGGTACTACGAGCAGTACTTC. It codes for CASSGGRDGYYEQYF.